The 5 T cell receptor beta chains in this list originate from one sample, sequenced in a study of CD8+CD57+ T cells in acquired aplastic anemia. Genomic DNA, serving as template, underwent TCR beta VDJ and CDR3 profiling. TCRdb fed the reads into MiXCR, producing one record per CDR3 protein. Of a few hundred thousand distinct CDR3 sequences in the sample, 60% to 80% were seen once. The sample taken for sequencing was sorted CD4+, CD8+, or CD8+CD57+ T cells (not recorded which) from PBMCs. The receptors here all came from a human donor in good health, serving as a control.

Points on this clonotype: Relative to the germline gene, one junction end is altered; a read error may explain this. The chain links TRBV10-3 to TRBJ1-2; D is unclear. Germline V gene data show CDR1 as ENHRY and CDR2 as SYGVKD. This CDR3 has 14 amino acids. In nucleotides, the CDR3 is TGTGCCACCAGTGTTCAGGCGTCGTCCTCCCGATACACTTTC. Amino acid sequence: CATSVQASSSRYTF.

Details on this clonotype: A junction boundary mismatches the germline segment, possibly from a read error. V usage is TRBV7-9 and J usage is TRBJ2-3; TRBD1 might be the D (6 bases). This CDR3 contains 14 residues. CDR1 is SEHNR and CDR2 is FQNEAQ in the germline V gene (reference sequence). This chain's CDR3 is CASSLVVRGSRPSF. The DNA of the CDR3 is TGTGCCAGCAGCTTAGTAGTCAGGGGATCGAGACCTTCGTTT. The full variable domain, with the rest looked up from reference TRBV7-9 and TRBJ2-3, is DTGVSQNPRHKITKRGQNVTFRCDPISEHNRLYWYRQTLGQGPEFLTYFQNEAQLEKSRLLSDRFSAERPKGSFSTLEIQRTEQGDSAMYLCASSLVVRGSRPSFGPGTRLTVL.

This chain uses TRBV20-1 with TRBJ2-5; TRBD1 is a possible D gene (7 bases). CDR1 and CDR2 (germline): DFQATT, SNEGSKA (reference sequence). Between the trimmed V and J ends, which lost 6 bases and 5 bases, there was a span of 16 bases. The length of the CDR3 is 13 residues. The CDR3, as DNA: TGCAGTGCCACCAGGGGGGCTCGGGAGACCCAGTACTTC. The encoded protein is CSATRGARETQYF.

In its sample, this clonotype was seen many times. The V and J genes are TRBV12-3 or TRBV12-4 and TRBJ1-2, with 7 bases lining up with TRBD1. V trimming: 6 bases; J trimming: 7 bases; junction bases outside the gene matches: 8. This CDR3 contains 13 residues. As DNA, the CDR3 is TGTGCCAGCAGAATGGGCCAGGGGGGTGGCTACACCTTC. This sequence encodes CASRMGQGGGYTF.

This clonotype was counted many times. The CDR3: CASSLDGTWEQFF. The DNA for the CDR3 is TGTGCCAGCAGTCTCGACGGGACGTGGGAGCAGTTCTTC. The chain couples TRBV6-6 to TRBJ2-1; D tentatively reads TRBD1 or TRBD2 (5 bases each). Germline V gene data show CDR1 as MNHNY and CDR2 as SVGAGI (reference sequence). The CDR3 is 13 residues long. V was pared by 5 bases and J by 10 bases, with 15 bases between.